The clone carrying this T cell receptor (beta chain) was counted between two and nine times. Its antigen remains unidentified. The entry originates in a study of response to subunit inactivated influenza vaccine. Overall study results and limits: The authors offered the suggestion that each seasonal influenza vaccination recruits few new T cells.

The CDR3 covers 16 residues. From germline, CDR1 is LGHDT and CDR2 YNNKEL (reference sequence). V dropped 1 base and J dropped 5 bases, with 17 bases sitting between them. In TCRdb, the RT-PCR reads were re-called with MiXCR into one record per CDR3 protein. Of about 520,000 distinct CDR3 sequences in the sample, roughly 9.8% are singletons; the top ten hold approximately 12%. The rearrangement uses TRBV3-1 and TRBJ2-5; no reliable D call. The source is a man aged 50 to 59 who received an inactivated influenza vaccine. The sequencing used PBMCs from blood, collected about 40 days after vaccination. CDR3: CASSQAGRSILETQYF. In DNA, the CDR3 is TGTGCCAGCAGCCAAGCTGGGCGGTCCATATTGGAGACCCAGTACTTC.